The clone carrying this TCR beta chain has just a few counts. Antigen specificity is unknown. The germline V gene encodes CDR1 ENHRY and CDR2 SYGVKD. Trimming removed 7 bases from V and 6 bases from J, with 13 bases in between. This CDR3 contains 13 residues. The source of the sample is a study of identical twins. Regarding the study as a whole: One should note that invariant MAIT and iNKT cells could partly confound zero-insertion analyses. Conclusions rested on cross-sectional statistics rather than following the same donors.

Each CDR3 protein gets one entry after TCRdb re-called the 5' RACE reads with MiXCR. The table lists fewer than 250,000 distinct CDR3 sequences, 15% of them singletons. These sequences were also reported in another study, on T cells expressing NK-cell markers. In that study: Several experiments added an anti-gamma-delta TCR antibody to sort only alpha-beta TCR T cells. Clones of NKG2C+ T cells that had expanded were of unclear HCMV specificity.

The chain combines TRBV10-3 with TRBJ2-1; D is undetermined. The sequenced sample was CD8+ T cells sorted from blood. The origin of this receptor is a woman aged 18-29 years in good health. In DNA, the CDR3 is TGTGCCATCACCAACAACAGAGCCAATGAGCAGTTCTTC. Its translation: CAITNNRANEQFF.